A selection of T cell receptor beta chains follows, all from one sample in a study of Graves' ophthalmopathy and Graves' hyperthyroidism. TCRdb reanalysed the multiplex PCR reads using MiXCR and keeps one entry per CDR3 protein. The sample holds about 210,000 distinct CDR3 sequences; about 32% are singletons and the top ten take approximately 9.6%. The specimen was peripheral blood. The receptors were sampled from a man between 50 and 59 years old with Graves' ophthalmopathy. Each CDR3 is given with its conserved first and last residue. Fields, in order: V gene, D gene, clone size, J gene, CDR3 DNA, CDR3 protein. A D gene is named only where the DNA matches it firmly. Clone size is not always given. Where it is, it says once, few, many or a class for expanded clones.

TRBV7-2	NA	many	TRBJ2-3	TGTGCCAGCAGCCCGAAGTATGGAGGAGATACGCAGTATTTT	CASSPKYGGDTQYF
TRBV10-2	TRBD1	many	TRBJ1-1	TGCGCCAGCAGTGGGGGTTCGGACAGGGCCTCAACTGAAGCTTTCTTT	CASSGGSDRASTEAFF
TRBV24-1	NA	many	TRBJ2-1	TGTGCCACCAGTGATTTATCCCATGAGCAGTTCTTC	CATSDLSHEQFF
TRBV20-1	NA	many	TRBJ1-3	TGCAGTGCCCTAACCTCGAATCAGGGAAACACCATATATTTT	CSALTSNQGNTIYF
TRBV9	NA	many	TRBJ2-7	TGTGCCAGCAGCGTAGACGGGCGTCGCGAGCAGTACTTC	CASSVDGRREQYF
TRBV12-3/TRBV12-4	NA	many	TRBJ2-2	TGTGCCAGCAGTTTGGGAAGGGGAGTGTGGGACACCGGGGAGCTGTTTTTT	CASSLGRGVWDTGELFF
TRBV6-1	NA	NA	TRBJ2-5	TGTGCCAGCAGTGACCGGCTCACAGGGGAGACCCAGTACTTC	CASSDRLTGETQYF
TRBV6-1	TRBD1	many	TRBJ2-4	TGTGCCAGCAGTGAGGACAGGGGAGCCAAAAACATTCAGTACTTC	CASSEDRGAKNIQYF
TRBV20-1	NA	many	TRBJ2-5	TGCAGTGCTAGAAGCAGCACGGGTCAAGAGACCCAGTACTTC	CSARSSTGQETQYF
TRBV7-9	NA	many	TRBJ2-7	TGTGCCAGCAGCTTCTTAGAGAGGTACGAGCAGTACTTC	CASSFLERYEQYF
TRBV27	TRBD1	few	TRBJ1-2	TGTGCCAGCAGCTTTTTTGGACAGGGGGGCAACTATGGCTACACCTTC	CASSFFGQGGNYGYTF
TRBV20-1	NA	many	TRBJ1-2	TGCAGTGCTAGCCGCCGGAACTATGGCTACACCTTC	CSASRRNYGYTF
TRBV6-1	TRBD2	few	TRBJ2-7	TGTGCCAGCAGTGAAGGTGCGGGACTAGCGGGCGAGCAGTACTTC	CASSEGAGLAGEQYF
TRBV10-3	NA	many	TRBJ2-7	TGTGCCATCTGGGACCTTAATCTCTACGAGCAGTACTTC	CAIWDLNLYEQYF
TRBV7-9	NA	many	TRBJ2-5	TGTGCCAGCAGCTCACCCGCAGGGTCAGAGACCCAGTACTTC	CASSSPAGSETQYF
TRBV20-1	NA	NA	TRBJ1-2	TGCAGTGCTAGTCGTCAGAATGGCTACACCTTC	CSASRQNGYTF
TRBV11-2	NA	many	TRBJ2-5	TGTGCCAGCAGCGGATTAAATAAAGAGACCCAGTACTTC	CASSGLNKETQYF
TRBV6-1	TRBD1	NA	TRBJ2-5	TGTGCCAGCAGACGACAGGGGGCGGGGGAGACCCAGTACTTC	CASRRQGAGETQYF
TRBV6-2/TRBV6-3	TRBD1	NA	TRBJ1-2	TGTGCCAGCAGTCGAGGAACAGGGGTCTATGGCTACACCTTC	CASSRGTGVYGYTF
TRBV12-3/TRBV12-4	TRBD1	many	TRBJ1-2	TGTGCCAGCAGCGGCCTCCCTCAGGGGGCGGGGGGCTACACCTTC	CASSGLPQGAGGYTF
TRBV10-3	NA	many	TRBJ1-2	TGTGCCACCAGTGAGGGCAGCTACTATGGCTACACCTTC	CATSEGSYYGYTF
TRBV19	NA	many	TRBJ2-7	TGTGCCAGTAAAAGAATCGCGGACAGCTCCTACGAGCAGTACTTC	CASKRIADSSYEQYF
TRBV27	NA	many	TRBJ2-5	TGTGCCAGCAGTGAGGACTGGGGGGAGACCCAGTACTTC	CASSEDWGETQYF
TRBV10-3	NA	many	TRBJ2-7	TGTGCCACCCGAGGGGCCTCCTACGAGCAGTACTTC	CATRGASYEQYF
TRBV10-3	TRBD1	NA	TRBJ1-1	TGTGCCATCAGTCTCGGGACAGGGGTTACTGAAGCTTTCTTT	CAISLGTGVTEAFF
TRBV6-1	NA	many	TRBJ2-7	TGTGCCAGCAGTATTAGCGGTAACTCACCTACGGGGCAGTACTTC	CASSISGNSPTGQYF
TRBV29-1	TRBD1	many	TRBJ1-1	TGCAGCGTGGAGGGACAGACAAACACTGAAGCTTTCTTT	CSVEGQTNTEAFF
TRBV12-5	NA	many	TRBJ1-1	TGTGCTAGTGTCATTGGGAACACTGAAGCTTTCTTT	CASVIGNTEAFF
TRBV28	NA	many	TRBJ2-7	TGTGCCAGCAGGACTGGACAGTCTTTCTCCTACGAGCAGTACTTC	CASRTGQSFSYEQYF
TRBV6-5	NA	many	TRBJ2-2	TGTGCCAGCAGTTACAGGGTCGATGGCGGGGAGCTGTTTTTT	CASSYRVDGGELFF
TRBV28	TRBD2	many	TRBJ2-5	TGTGCCAGCACCTGGTTATGGGGTAGCGGGAGAGAAGAGACCCAGTACTTC	CASTWLWGSGREETQYF
TRBV30	NA	many	TRBJ2-7	TGTGCCTGGAGGGGGGACGGCTCCTACGAGCAGTACTTC	CAWRGDGSYEQYF
TRBV20-1	NA	many	TRBJ1-1	TGCAGTGCTCAATCGGGTATGACAGGCTTGAACACTGAAGCTTTCTTT	CSAQSGMTGLNTEAFF
TRBV12-3/TRBV12-4	NA	NA	TRBJ1-2	TGTGCCAGCAGATTCCGGGATCGTCCCTATGGCTACACCTTC	CASRFRDRPYGYTF
TRBV10-2	TRBD1	many	TRBJ2-5	TGCGCCAGCAGTGATAGGCCAGGGGGCGGTGAGACCCAGTACTTC	CASSDRPGGGETQYF
TRBV12-3/TRBV12-4	NA	many	TRBJ2-7	TGTGCCAGCAGTGCTACAGGGTCCTACGAGCAGTACTTC	CASSATGSYEQYF
TRBV25-1	NA	many	TRBJ2-5	TGTGCTTCGACAGGTTCAGGGGAGACCCAGTACTTC	CASTGSGETQYF
TRBV29-1	NA	many	TRBJ2-7	TGCAGCGTTGAAGAGCACGGGAGATCCTACGAGCAGTACTTC	CSVEEHGRSYEQYF